A single TCR beta chain is shown here with its context. The antigen it binds to is not known. No quality values exist for individual bases; no much larger clone is one base distant. TCRbeta CDR3 regions were amplified from genomic DNA using the immunoSEQ Assay, a bias-controlled multiplex PCR. The authors' analysis ran thus. The number of nucleated cells in each sample was estimated from the amplification of reference gene primers within the assay. Sequence reads were collapsed and filtered to measure the absolute abundance of every unique TCRbeta CDR3 rearrangement. Productive Simpson clonality was computed per sample as the square root of Simpson's diversity index over productive rearrangements. The source is immuneACCESS, and TCRdb retained only in-frame sequences with V and J called. Part of the clones is not carried over; for the studies checked, unresolved V genes explain less than half of this, and the remainder is unexplained. The V and J calls and the clone size are those of that table, but D and trimming were determined from the DNA. In this sample the table shows over 95,000 clones, 85% to 90% of which occur a single time. The ten largest clones take up around 6% of the sample.

The sample belongs to a study of blood T cell repertoires in COVID-19 (dated by TCRdb to the early 2020s). A note on the overall study: Samples from collaborators originated in the United States, Italy and Spain and spanned both the acute and convalescent phases of COVID-19. The prospective study material was composed of cDNA or gDNA derived from T cells, B-cell-depleted T cells, or PBMCs. Deeply sampled blood TCRbeta repertoires from subjects exposed to, actively infected with, or recovered from COVID-19 were included in the dataset. The repertoires were released in a freely available public database intended as a resource for research on the immune response to SARS-CoV-2. The samples were drawn from the first 160 participants of the ongoing ImmuneRACE study and from 1,254 subjects provided by 6 global collaborators. A de-identified subject ID, COVID-19 status, age in years and sex were almost always included in the sample metadata. Where HLA class I and class II types were available, the types were taken from metadata supplied by the sample provider, not from assay-based typing. What the research found in general, with its limitations: The amount of clinical and demographic metadata varied by source and participant and was provided uncurated.

One collaborating source in Seattle enrolled patients while the patients were actively infected and followed the patients over time throughout the course of disease. Whole blood was collected in K2EDTA tubes by collaborating institutions according to the institutions' own protocols. For TCRbeta analysis, collaborator samples were shipped as frozen whole blood, as isolated PBMCs, or as DNA extracted from either sample type. The specimen was peripheral blood. This receptor was identified in a woman aged 60-75 years with COVID-19, enrolled during active disease.

CDR3 loop: CAWSRMHNSSPLHF. Read as DNA, the sequence is TGTGCCTGGAGTCGCATGCATAATAGTTCACCCCTCCACTTT. This sequence uses TRBV30 and TRBJ1-6; no D segment can be confidently identified. According to the germline V gene (reference sequence), CDR1 reads GTSNPN and CDR2 reads SVGIG. The CDR3, from cysteine to phenylalanine, totals 14 residues. The read is trimmed to its CDR3 DNA, 42 bases read in frame from base 1. Between the V and J ends, shortened by 2 bases and 9 bases respectively, the junction contains 14 bases.